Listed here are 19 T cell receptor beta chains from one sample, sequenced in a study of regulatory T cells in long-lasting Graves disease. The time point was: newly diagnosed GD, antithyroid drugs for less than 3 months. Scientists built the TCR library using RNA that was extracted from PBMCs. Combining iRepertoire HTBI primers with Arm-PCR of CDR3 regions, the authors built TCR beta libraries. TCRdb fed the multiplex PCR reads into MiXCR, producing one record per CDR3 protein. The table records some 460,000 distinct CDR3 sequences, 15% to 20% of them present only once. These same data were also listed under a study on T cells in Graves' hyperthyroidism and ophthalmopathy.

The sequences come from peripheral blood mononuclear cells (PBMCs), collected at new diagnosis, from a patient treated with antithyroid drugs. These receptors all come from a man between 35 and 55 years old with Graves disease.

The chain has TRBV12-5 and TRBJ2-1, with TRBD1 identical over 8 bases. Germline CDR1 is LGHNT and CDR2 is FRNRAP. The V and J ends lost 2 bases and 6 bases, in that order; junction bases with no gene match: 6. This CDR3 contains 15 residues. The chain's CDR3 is CASGLRDRPFNEQFF. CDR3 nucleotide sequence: TGTGCTAGTGGTTTGCGGGACAGGCCGTTCAATGAGCAGTTCTTC.

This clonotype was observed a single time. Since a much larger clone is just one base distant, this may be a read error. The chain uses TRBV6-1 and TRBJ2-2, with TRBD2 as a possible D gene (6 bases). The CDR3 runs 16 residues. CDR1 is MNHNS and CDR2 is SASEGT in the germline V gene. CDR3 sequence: CASSVLGGSNTGGLFF. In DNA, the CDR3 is TGTGCCAGCAGTGTGTTAGGCGGGTCGAACACCGGGGGGCTGTTTTTT.

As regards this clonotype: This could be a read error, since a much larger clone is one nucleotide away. This CDR3 is CASSFQGRDTQHF. In DNA form, the CDR3 reads TGCGCCAGCAGCTTCCAGGGGCGCGATACGCAGCATTTT. J is TRBJ2-3 and V is TRBV5-1, with a weak D call TRBD1 (6 bases). The DNA end favors TRBJ1-5, so the J call may be wrong. The germline CDR1 and CDR2 sequences are SGHRS and YFSETQ. The CDR3 is made up of 13 amino acids.

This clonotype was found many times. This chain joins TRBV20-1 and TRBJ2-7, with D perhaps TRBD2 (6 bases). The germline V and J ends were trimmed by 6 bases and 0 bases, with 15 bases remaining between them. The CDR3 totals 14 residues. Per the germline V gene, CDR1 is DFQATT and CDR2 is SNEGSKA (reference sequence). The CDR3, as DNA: TGCAGTGCCAGAAGTGGGGGGAGCTCCTACGAGCAGTACTTC. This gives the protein CSARSGGSSYEQYF.

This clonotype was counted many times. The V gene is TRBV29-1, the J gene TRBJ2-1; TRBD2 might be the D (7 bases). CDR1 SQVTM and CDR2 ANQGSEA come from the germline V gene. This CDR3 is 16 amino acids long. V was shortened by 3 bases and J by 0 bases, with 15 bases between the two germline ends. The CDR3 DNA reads TGCAGCGTTGATTCCGGCGGGGGCATCTCCTACAATGAGCAGTTCTTC. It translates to CSVDSGGGISYNEQFF.

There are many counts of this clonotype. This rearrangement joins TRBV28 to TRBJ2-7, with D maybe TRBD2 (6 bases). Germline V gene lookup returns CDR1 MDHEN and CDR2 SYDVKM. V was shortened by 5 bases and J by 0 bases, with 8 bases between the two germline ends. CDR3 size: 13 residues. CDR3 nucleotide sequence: TGTGCCAGCAGTGGGGGGAGCTCCTACGAGCAGTACTTC. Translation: CASSGGSSYEQYF.

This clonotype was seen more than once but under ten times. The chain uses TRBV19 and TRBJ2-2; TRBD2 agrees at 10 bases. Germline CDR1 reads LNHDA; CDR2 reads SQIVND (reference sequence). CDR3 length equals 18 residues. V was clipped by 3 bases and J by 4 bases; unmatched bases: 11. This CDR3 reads CASSIGGLAAGGTGELFF. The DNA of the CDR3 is TGTGCCAGTAGTATCGGTGGACTAGCGGCAGGAGGCACCGGGGAGCTGTTTTTT.

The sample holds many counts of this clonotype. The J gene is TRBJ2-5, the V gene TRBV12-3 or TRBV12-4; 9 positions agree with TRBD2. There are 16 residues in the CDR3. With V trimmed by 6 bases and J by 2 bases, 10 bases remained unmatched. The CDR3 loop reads CASSNRKREVQETQYF. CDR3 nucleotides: TGTGCCAGCAGCAACCGCAAGCGGGAGGTACAAGAGACCCAGTACTTC.

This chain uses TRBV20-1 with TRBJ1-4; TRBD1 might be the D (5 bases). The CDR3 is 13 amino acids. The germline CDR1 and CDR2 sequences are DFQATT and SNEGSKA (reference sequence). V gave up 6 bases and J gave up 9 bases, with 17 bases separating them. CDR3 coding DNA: TGCAGTGCGGGAGGGGTGTTGGGACAAAAACTGTTTTTT. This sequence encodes CSAGGVLGQKLFF.

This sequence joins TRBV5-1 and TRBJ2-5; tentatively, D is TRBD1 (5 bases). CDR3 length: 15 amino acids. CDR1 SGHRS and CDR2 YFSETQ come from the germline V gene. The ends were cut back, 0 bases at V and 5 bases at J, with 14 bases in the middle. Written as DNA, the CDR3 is TGCGCCAGCAGCTTGGCCCCCAGGGTCAGGGAGACCCAGTACTTC. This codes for CASSLAPRVRETQYF.

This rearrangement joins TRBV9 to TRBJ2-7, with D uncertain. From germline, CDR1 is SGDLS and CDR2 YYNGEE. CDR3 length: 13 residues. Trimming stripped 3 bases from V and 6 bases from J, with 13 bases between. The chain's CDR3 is CASSALEAGEQYF. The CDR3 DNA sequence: TGTGCCAGCAGCGCCTTAGAGGCAGGCGAGCAGTACTTC.

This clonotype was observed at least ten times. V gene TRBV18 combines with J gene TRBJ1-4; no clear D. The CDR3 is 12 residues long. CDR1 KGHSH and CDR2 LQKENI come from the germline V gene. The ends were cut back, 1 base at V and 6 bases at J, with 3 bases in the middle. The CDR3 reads CASSPRDEKLFF. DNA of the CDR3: TGTGCCAGCTCACCACGAGATGAAAAACTGTTTTTT. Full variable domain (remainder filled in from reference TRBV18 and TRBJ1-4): NAGVMQNPRHLVRRRGQEARLRCSPMKGHSHVYWYRQLPEEGLKFMVYLQKENIIDESGMPKERFSAEFPKEGPSILRIQQVVRGDSAAYFCASSPRDEKLFFGSGTQLSVL.

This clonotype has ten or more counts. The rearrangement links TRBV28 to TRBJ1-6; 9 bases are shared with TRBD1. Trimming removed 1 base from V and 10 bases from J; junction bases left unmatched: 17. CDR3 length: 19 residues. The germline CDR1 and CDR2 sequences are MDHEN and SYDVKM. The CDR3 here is CASSLLRPREGDRVSPLHF. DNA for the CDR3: TGTGCCAGCAGTTTATTAAGGCCCCGGGAGGGGGACAGGGTCTCACCCCTCCACTTT.

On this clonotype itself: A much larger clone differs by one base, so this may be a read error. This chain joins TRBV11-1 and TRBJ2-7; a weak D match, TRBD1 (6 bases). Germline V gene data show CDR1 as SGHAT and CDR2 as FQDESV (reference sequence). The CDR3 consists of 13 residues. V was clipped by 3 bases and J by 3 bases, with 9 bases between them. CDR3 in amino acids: CASSFGRGYEQYF. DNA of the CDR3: TGTGCCAGCAGCTTTGGCAGGGGCTACGAGCAGTACTTC.

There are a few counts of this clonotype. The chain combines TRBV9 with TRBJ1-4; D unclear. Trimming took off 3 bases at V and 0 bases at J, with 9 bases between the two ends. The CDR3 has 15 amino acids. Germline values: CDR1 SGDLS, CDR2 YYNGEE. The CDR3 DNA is TGTGCCAGCAGCGAGGAGGGAGCAACTAATGAAAAACTGTTTTTT. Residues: CASSEEGATNEKLFF.

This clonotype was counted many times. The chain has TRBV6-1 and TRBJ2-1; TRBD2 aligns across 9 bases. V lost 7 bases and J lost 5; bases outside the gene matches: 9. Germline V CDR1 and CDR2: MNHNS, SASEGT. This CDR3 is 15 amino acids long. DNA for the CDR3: TGTGCCAGCAAAAGATTAGCGGGGGTTGACAATGAGCAGTTCTTC. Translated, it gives CASKRLAGVDNEQFF.

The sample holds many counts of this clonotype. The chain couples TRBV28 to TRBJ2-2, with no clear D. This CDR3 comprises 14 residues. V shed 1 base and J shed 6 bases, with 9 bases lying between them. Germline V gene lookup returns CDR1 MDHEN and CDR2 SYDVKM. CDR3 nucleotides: TGTGCCAGCAGTTTATTGACAATGCCCGGGGAGCTGTTTTTT. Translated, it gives CASSLLTMPGELFF.

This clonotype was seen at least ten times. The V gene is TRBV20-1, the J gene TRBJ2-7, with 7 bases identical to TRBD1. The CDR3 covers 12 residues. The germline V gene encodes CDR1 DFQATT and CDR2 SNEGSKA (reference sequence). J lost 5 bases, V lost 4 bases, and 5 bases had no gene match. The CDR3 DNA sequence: TGCAGTGCTACCGACAGGGTTGACGAGCAGTACTTC. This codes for CSATDRVDEQYF.

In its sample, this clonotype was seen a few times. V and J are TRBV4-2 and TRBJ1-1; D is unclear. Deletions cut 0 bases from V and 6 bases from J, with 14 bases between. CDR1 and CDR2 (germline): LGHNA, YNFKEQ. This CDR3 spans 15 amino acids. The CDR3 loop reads CASSQDLDRGAEAFF. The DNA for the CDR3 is TGTGCCAGCAGCCAAGACCTTGACCGGGGTGCTGAAGCTTTCTTT.